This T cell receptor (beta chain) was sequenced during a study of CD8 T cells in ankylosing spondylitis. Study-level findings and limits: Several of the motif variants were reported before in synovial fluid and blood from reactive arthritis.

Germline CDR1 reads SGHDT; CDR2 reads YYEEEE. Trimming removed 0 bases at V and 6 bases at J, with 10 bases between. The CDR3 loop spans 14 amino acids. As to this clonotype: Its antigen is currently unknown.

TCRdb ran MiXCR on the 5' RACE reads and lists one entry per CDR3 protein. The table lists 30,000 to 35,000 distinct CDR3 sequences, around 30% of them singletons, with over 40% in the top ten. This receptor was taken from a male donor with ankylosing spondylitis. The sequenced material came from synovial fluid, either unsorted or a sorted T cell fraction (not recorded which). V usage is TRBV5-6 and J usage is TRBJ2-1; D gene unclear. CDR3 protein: CASSLGLKINEQFF. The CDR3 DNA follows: TGTGCCAGCAGCTTGGGACTGAAGATCAATGAGCAGTTCTTC.